This T cell receptor beta chain was captured by sequencing in a study of T cell responses to AZD1222 COVID-19 vaccine. Findings and caveats of the study: White British donors predominated, females outnumbered males, and clonal diversity was possibly underestimated. The span of vaccine-associated CD4 TCRs extended across spike, with dominance at 160-218 and 743-854.

For this clone: Its antigen is undetermined.

Produced via immunoSEQ multiplex PCR; TCRdb's table is partial and in-frame only. The table has approximately 99,000 clones, approximately 89% seen once. The CDR3 loop spans 15 amino acids. Between the trimmed V and J ends, which lost 5 bases and 0 bases, there was a span of 13 bases. Germline lookup yields CDR1 MNHEY and CDR2 SMNVEV (reference sequence). The rearrangement joins TRBV27 to TRBJ1-1; D is perhaps TRBD1 (6 bases). The receptor was isolated from an adult in good health. This specimen was peripheral blood, taken on day 0 of MenACWY control vaccination. The chain's CDR3 is CASSPQGRMNTEAFF. DNA for the CDR3: TGTGCCAGCAGTCCACAGGGACGGATGAACACTGAAGCTTTCTTT.